The following is a T cell receptor beta chain sequence with its context. This clone was seen ten or more times. Its target antigen remains unknown. The sample holds no much larger clone one base away, and base qualities are not on file. The collaborating institutions used their own protocols to collect whole blood in K2EDTA tubes. For TCRbeta analysis, collaborator samples were shipped as frozen whole blood, as isolated PBMCs, or as DNA extracted from either sample type. This specimen comes from a study of blood T cell repertoires in COVID-19 (dated by TCRdb to 2020 to 2021). Broadly, across the study: Samples from collaborators originated in the United States, Italy and Spain and spanned both the acute and convalescent phases of COVID-19. The prospective study material was composed of cDNA or gDNA derived from T cells, B-cell-depleted T cells, or PBMCs. The dataset comprised deeply sampled blood TCRbeta repertoires from subjects exposed to, actively infected with, or recovered from COVID-19. The repertoires were made available in a free public database intended to serve as a resource for research on the immune response to SARS-CoV-2. Samples came from the ongoing ImmuneRACE study (first 160 participants) plus 1,254 subjects from 6 global collaborators. The sample metadata nearly always contained a de-identified subject ID, COVID-19 status, age in years and sex. Where available, HLA class I and class II types were obtained from metadata supplied by the sample provider rather than from assay-based typing. Study-wide findings and limitations: How much clinical and demographic metadata was included differed by source and by participant, and the metadata was provided uncurated.

The germline V gene yields MNHEY for CDR1 and SVGAGI for CDR2. The CDR3 holds 14 amino acids from the cysteine to the phenylalanine. Here the CDR3 DNA is all that survives: 42 bases in frame from base 1. V loses 8 bases at its end and J loses 6 bases; junction bases beyond the gene matches: 9. The immunoSEQ Assay, a bias-controlled multiplex PCR, was used to amplify TCRbeta CDR3 regions from genomic DNA. As for the authors' bioinformatics: Within the assay, amplification of reference gene primers was used to estimate how many nucleated cells each sample contained. Sequence reads were collapsed and filtered to measure the absolute abundance of every unique TCRbeta CDR3 rearrangement. For each sample, productive Simpson clonality was calculated as the square root of Simpson's diversity index across productive rearrangements. The table was pulled from immuneACCESS by TCRdb, which kept in-frame rearrangements only. Such tables lose some clones; where checked, under half of the loss comes from unresolved V genes, and the rest has no known cause. From that table come the V and J calls and clone size; the DNA was used to work out D and trimming. In this sample the table shows about 260,000 clones, about 85% of which occur a single time. Clones ranked in the top ten supply roughly 13% of the sample.

This clonotype was obtained from a human donor in a cohort sampled during active COVID-19. The sequenced material came from peripheral blood. The chain is made from TRBV6-5 and TRBJ2-2; TRBD2 agrees with 7 junctional bases. The DNA sequence is given as TGTGCCAGCGAGCGGGCGGGAGAGTCCGGGGAGCTGTTTTTT. This yields the protein CASERAGESGELFF.